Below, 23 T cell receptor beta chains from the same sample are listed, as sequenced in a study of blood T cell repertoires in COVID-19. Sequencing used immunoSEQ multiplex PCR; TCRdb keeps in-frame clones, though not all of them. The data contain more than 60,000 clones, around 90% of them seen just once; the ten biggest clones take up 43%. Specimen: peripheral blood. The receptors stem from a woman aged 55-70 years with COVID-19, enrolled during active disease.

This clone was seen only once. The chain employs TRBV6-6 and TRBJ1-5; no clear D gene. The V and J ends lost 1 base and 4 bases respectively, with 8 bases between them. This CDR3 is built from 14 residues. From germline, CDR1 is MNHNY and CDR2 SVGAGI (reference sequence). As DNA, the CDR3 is TGTGCCAGCAGTTACTTCGGGGATAATCAGCCCCAGCATTTT. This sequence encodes CASSYFGDNQPQHF.

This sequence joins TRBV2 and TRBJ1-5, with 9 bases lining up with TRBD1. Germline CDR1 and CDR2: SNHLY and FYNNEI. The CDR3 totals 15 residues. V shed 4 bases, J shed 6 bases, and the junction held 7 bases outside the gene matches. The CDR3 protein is CASSVQGAGSQPQHF. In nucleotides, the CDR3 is TGTGCCAGCAGTGTACAGGGGGCCGGTTCTCAGCCCCAGCATTTT.

CDR3 protein: CASSPASPPNTGELFF. CDR3 in DNA: TGTGCCAGCTCACCCGCTAGCCCCCCGAACACCGGGGAGCTGTTTTTT. V usage is TRBV18 and J usage is TRBJ2-2; D may be TRBD2 (5 bases). CDR3 size: 16 residues. V was pared by 3 bases and J by 0 bases, with 11 bases between. Germline CDR1 reads KGHSH; CDR2 reads LQKENI.

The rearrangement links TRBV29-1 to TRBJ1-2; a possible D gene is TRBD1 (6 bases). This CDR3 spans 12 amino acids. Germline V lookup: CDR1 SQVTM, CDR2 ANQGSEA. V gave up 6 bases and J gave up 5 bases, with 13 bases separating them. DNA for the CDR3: TGCAGCGTCACCCAGGGGAGATATGGCTACACCTTC. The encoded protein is CSVTQGRYGYTF.

In DNA, the CDR3 is TGTGCCAGCACCCCAGGGGTGAAAGAGACCCAGTACTTC. This translates into CASTPGVKETQYF. The rearrangement links TRBV2 to TRBJ2-5; D is possibly TRBD1 (6 bases). V lost 7 bases to trimming and J lost 3 bases, with 12 bases between them. CDR1 is SNHLY, CDR2 FYNNEI, per germline. CDR3 length: 13 amino acids.

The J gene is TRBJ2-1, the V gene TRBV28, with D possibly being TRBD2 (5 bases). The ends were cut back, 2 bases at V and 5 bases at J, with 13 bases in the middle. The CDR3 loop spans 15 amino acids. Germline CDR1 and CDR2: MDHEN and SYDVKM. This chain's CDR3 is CASSLGSVWDNEQFF. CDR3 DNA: TGTGCCAGCAGTTTAGGTAGCGTTTGGGACAATGAGCAGTTCTTC.

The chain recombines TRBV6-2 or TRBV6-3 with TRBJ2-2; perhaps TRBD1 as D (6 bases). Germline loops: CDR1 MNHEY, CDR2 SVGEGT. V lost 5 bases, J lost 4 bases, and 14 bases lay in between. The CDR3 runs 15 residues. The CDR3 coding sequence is TGTGCCAGCAGTCCGAGGACAGAATTCACCGGGGAGCTGTTTTTT. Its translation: CASSPRTEFTGELFF.

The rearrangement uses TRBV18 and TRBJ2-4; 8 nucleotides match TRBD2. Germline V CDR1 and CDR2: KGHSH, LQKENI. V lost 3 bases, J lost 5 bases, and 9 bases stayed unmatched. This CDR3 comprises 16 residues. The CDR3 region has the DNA TGTGCCAGCTCACCTCCTCCCGGGACTAGACAAAACATTCAGTACTTC. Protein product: CASSPPPGTRQNIQYF.

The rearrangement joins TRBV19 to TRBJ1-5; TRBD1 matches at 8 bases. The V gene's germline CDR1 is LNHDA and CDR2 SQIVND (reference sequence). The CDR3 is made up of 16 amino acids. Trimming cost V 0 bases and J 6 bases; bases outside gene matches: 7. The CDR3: CASSIDLGQGLQPQHF. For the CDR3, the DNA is TGTGCCAGTAGTATAGATCTCGGACAGGGTCTTCAGCCCCAGCATTTT.

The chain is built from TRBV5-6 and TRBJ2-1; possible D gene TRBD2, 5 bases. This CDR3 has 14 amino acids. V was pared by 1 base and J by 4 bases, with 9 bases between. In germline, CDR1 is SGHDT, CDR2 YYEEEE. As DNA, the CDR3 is TGTGCCAGCAGCTTGTATGGGAGATACAATGAGCAGTTCTTC. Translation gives CASSLYGRYNEQFF.

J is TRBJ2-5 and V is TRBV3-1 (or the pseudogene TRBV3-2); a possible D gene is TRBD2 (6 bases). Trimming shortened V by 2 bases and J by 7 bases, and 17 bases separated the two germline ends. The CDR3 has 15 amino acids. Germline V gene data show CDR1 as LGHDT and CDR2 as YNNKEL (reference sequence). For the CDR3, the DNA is TGTGCCAGCAGCCAAAGGGGACTCCAGTCAGGGACCCAGTACTTC. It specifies CASSQRGLQSGTQYF.

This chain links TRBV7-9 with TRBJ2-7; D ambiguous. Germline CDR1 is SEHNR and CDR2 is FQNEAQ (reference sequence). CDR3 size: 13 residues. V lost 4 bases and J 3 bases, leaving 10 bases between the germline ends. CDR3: CASSYDEDYEQYF. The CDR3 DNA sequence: TGTGCCAGCAGCTATGACGAGGACTACGAGCAGTACTTC.

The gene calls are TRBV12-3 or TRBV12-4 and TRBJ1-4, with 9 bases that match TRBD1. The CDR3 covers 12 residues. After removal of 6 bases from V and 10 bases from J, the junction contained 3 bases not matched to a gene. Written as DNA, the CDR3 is TGTGCCAGCAGAGTGACAGGGGGAAAACTGTTTTTT. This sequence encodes CASRVTGGKLFF.

CDR3 amino acids: CASSLNGNYGYTF. Here the CDR3 DNA reads TGTGCCAGCAGTTTGAACGGGAACTATGGCTACACCTTC. This rearrangement joins TRBV12-3 or TRBV12-4 to TRBJ1-2; D is unresolved. The CDR3 totals 13 residues. The germline V and J ends were trimmed by 3 bases and 2 bases, with 7 bases remaining between them.

The CDR3 loop reads CSASHLLLATSYNEQFF. The CDR3 coding sequence is TGCAGTGCTAGTCACCTCCTACTAGCGACTTCCTACAATGAGCAGTTCTTC. V and J are TRBV20-1 and TRBJ2-1; 7 bases line up with TRBD2. Per germline, CDR1 DFQATT and CDR2 SNEGSKA (reference sequence). V was pared by 3 bases and J by 1 base, with 12 bases of the junction left unmatched. The CDR3 covers 17 residues.

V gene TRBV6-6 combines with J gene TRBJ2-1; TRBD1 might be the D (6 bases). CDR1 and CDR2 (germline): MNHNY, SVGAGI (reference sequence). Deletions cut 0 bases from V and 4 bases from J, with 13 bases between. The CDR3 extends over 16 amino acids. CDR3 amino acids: CASSYSSRGSYNEQFF. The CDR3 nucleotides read TGTGCCAGCAGTTACTCGTCGAGGGGGTCTTACAATGAGCAGTTCTTC.

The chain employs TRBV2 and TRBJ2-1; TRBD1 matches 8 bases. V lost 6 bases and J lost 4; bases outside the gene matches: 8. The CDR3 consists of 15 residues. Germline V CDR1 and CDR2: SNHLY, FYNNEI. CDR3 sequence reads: CASSSGQELYNEQFF. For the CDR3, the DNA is TGTGCCAGCAGCTCGGGACAGGAACTTTACAATGAGCAGTTCTTC.

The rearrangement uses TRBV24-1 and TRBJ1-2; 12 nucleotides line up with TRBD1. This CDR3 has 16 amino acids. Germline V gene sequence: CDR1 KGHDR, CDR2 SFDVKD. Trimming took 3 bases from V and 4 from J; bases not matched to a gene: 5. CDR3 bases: TGTGCCACCAGTGATCTAGGGACAGGGGGCGTCTATGGCTACACCTTC. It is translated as CATSDLGTGGVYGYTF.

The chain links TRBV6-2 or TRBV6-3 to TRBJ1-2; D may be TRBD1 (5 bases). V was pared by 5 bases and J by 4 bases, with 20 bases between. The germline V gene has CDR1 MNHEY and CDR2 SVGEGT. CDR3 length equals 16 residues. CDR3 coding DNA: TGTGCCAGCAGTACCCTGGGACCGGGAGCGGGCTATGGCTACACCTTC. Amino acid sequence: CASSTLGPGAGYGYTF.

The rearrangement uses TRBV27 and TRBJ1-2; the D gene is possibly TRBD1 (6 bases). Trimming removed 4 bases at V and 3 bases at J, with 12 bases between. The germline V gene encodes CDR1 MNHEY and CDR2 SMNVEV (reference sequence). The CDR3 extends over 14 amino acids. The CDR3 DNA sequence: TGTGCCAGCAGTTCACAGGGAAGGGACTATGGCTACACCTTC. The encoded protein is CASSSQGRDYGYTF.

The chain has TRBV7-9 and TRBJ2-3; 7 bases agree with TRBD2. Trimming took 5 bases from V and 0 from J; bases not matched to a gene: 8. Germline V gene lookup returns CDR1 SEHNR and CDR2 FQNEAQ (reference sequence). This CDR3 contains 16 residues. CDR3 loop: CASSPPGLTSTDTQYF. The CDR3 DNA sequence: TGTGCCAGCAGCCCTCCGGGACTAACAAGCACAGATACGCAGTATTTT. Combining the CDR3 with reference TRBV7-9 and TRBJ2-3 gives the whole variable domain DTGVSQNPRHKITKRGQNVTFRCDPISEHNRLYWYRQTLGQGPEFLTYFQNEAQLEKSRLLSDRFSAERPKGSFSTLEIQRTEQGDSAMYLCASSPPGLTSTDTQYFGPGTRLTVL.

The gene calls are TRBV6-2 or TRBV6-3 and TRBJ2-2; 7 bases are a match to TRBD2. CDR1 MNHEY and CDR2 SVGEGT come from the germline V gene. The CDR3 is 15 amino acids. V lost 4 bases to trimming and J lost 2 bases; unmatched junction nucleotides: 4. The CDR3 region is CASSLGLFNTGELFF. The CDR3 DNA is TGTGCCAGCAGTTTGGGACTATTCAACACCGGGGAGCTGTTTTTT.

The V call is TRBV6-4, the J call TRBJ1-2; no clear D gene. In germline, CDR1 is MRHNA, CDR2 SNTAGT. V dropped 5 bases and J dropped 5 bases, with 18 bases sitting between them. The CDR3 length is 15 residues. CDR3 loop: CASSSKGEASYGYTF. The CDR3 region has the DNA TGTGCCAGCAGTTCCAAGGGAGAGGCCTCATATGGCTACACCTTC.